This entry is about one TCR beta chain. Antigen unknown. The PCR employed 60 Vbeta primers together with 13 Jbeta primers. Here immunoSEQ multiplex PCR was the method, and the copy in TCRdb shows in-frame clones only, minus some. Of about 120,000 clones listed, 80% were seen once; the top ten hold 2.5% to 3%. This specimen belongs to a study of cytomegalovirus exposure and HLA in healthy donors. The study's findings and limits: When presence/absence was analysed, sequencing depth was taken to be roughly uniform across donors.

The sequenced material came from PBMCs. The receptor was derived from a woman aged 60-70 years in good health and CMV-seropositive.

The CDR3 reads CASSLVPSGSGVQETQYF. The CDR3 DNA is TGTGCCAGCAGCTTAGTGCCTAGCGGGAGTGGGGTTCAAGAGACCCAGTACTTC. The rearrangement links TRBV7-2 to TRBJ2-5; 10 bases line up with TRBD2. CDR3 length: 18 amino acids. Germline V CDR1 and CDR2: SGHTA, FQGNSA. The trim removed 1 base at V and 2 bases at J, leaving 10 bases unmatched.